This T cell receptor (beta chain) was captured by sequencing in a study of beta chain features in type 1 diabetes. Study information: The patient and healthy donor groups were comparable for age, gender and cell yields.

CDR3 length: 14 residues. Germline V CDR1 and CDR2: MNHNS, SASEGT. Trimming pared 7 bases from V and 0 bases from J, leaving 10 bases between. As for this clone: What it binds is unknown.

The study reverse transcribed the entire isolated RNA, so it sequenced expressed TCRB transcripts. The method was immunoSEQ multiplex PCR; TCRdb's version includes in-frame clones alone and lacks a portion of them. The top ten hold roughly 0.7% of the sample, which has approximately 70,000 clones, around 49% seen once. One heparinised draw, averaging roughly 100 mL, was taken per donor. CD4+ naive, central memory, regulatory and stem cell-like memory cells were sorted via CD45RO/CCR7/CD25/CD127/CD95/CD27. The study, taken as a whole, reports: People with Type 1 diabetes carried modestly yet significantly shorter TCRB CDR3s in all four CD4+ subsets. Individuals with type 1 diabetes displayed fewer insertions and more deletions at VDJ junctions.

The sequencing sample was made of central memory CD4+ T cells from blood. The origin of this receptor is a man aged 25 to 45 with type 1 diabetes. This chain uses TRBV6-1 with TRBJ1-5, with D hard to call. Written as DNA, the CDR3 is TGTGCCAGCACCTCGGCGGTTAGCAATCAGCCCCAGCATTTT. Translation gives CASTSAVSNQPQHF.